This TCR beta chain was sequenced for a study of Tregs in tolerant kidney transplant recipients. Study conclusions and caveats: This study did not directly address biological reproducibility.

Details on this clone: What it binds is not known.

Produced via immunoSEQ multiplex PCR; TCRdb's table is partial and in-frame only. The sample consists of fewer than 150,000 clones, roughly nine tenths of them appearing once. The CDR3 has 13 amino acids. Trimming removed 6 bases from V and 7 bases from J, with 15 bases in between. CDR1 and CDR2 (germline): LNHDA, SQIVND (reference sequence). The clonotype comes from a human donor in good health. The chain couples TRBV19 to TRBJ2-5, with D maybe TRBD1 (5 bases). Sequenced: CD4+ T cells from blood. CDR3 residues: CASSPQGARTQYF. The CDR3 coding sequence is TGTGCCAGTAGCCCCCAGGGTGCGCGGACCCAGTACTTC.